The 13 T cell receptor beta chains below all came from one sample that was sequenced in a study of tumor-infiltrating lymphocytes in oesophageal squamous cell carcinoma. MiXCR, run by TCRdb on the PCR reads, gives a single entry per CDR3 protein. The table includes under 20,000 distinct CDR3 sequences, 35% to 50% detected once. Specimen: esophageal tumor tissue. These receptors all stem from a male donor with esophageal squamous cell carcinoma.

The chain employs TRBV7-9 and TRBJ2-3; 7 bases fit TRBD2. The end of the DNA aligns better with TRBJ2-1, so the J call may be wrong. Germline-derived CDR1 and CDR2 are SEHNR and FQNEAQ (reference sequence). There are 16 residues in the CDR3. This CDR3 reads CASSLAGGSRGNEQFF. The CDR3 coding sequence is TGTGCCAGCAGCTTAGCGGGAGGGTCTCGGGGGAATGAGCAGTTCTTC.

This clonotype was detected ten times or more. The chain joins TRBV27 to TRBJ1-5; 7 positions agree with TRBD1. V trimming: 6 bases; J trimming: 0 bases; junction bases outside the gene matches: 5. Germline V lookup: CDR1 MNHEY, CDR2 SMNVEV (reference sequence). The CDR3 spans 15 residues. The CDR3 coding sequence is TGTGCCAGCAGCCGGGACAGAACTAGCAATCAGCCCCAGCATTTT. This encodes CASSRDRTSNQPQHF.

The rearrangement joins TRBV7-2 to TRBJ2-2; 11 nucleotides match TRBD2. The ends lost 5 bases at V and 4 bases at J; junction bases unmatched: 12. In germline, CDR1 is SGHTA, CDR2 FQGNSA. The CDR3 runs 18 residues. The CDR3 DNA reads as TGTGCCAGCAGCCCGGGACTAGCGGAGGGGTCTAGCACCGGGGAGCTGTTTTTT. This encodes CASSPGLAEGSSTGELFF.

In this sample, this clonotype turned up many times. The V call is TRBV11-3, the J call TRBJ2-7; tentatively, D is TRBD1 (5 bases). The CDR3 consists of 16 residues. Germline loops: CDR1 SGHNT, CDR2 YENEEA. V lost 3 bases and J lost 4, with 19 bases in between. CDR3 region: CASSLDPQDGAYEQYF. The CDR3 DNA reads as TGTGCCAGCAGCTTGGATCCACAGGACGGAGCGTACGAGCAGTACTTC.

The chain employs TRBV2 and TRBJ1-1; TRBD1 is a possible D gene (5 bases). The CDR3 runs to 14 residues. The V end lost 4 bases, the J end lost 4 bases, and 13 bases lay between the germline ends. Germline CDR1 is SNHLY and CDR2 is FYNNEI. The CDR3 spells CASSGLPGGTEAFF. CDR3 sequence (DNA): TGTGCCAGCAGTGGACTCCCGGGGGGCACTGAAGCTTTCTTT.

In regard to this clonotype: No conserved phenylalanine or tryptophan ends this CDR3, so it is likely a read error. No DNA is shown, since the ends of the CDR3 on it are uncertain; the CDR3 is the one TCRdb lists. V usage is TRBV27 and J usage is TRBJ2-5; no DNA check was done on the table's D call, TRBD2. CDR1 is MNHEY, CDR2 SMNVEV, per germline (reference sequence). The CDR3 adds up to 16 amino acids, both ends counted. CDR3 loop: CASSTRSGSYEQYFGS.

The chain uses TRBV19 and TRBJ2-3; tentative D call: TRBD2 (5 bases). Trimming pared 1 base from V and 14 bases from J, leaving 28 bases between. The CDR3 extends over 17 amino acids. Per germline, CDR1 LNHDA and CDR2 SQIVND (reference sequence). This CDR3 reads CASSIALSFANTGELYF. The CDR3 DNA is TGTGCCAGTAGTATAGCCCTGTCCTTTGCGAACACCGGGGAGCTGTATTTT.

CDR3: CASSRGGSTNEKLFF. DNA for the CDR3: TGTGCCAGCAGCAGGGGGGGATCAACTAATGAAAAACTGTTTTTT. The chain links TRBV25-1 to TRBJ1-4; 7 bases align to TRBD1. The CDR3 totals 15 residues. Germline CDR1 MGHDK, CDR2 SYGVNS. The ends lost 6 bases at V and 0 bases at J; junction bases unmatched: 4.

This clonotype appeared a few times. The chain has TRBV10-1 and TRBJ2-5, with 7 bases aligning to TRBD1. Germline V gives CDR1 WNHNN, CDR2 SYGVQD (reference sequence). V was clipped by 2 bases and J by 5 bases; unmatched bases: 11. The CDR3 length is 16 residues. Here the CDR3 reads CASSEGDLGTAETQYF. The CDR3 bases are TGCGCCAGCAGTGAGGGGGATCTCGGGACAGCGGAGACCCAGTACTTC.

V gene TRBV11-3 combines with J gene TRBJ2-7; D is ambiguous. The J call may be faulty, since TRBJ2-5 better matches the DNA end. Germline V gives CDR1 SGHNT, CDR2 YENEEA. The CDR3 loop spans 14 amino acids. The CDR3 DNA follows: TGTGCCAGCAGCCTAGGACCTCCGGAAGAGACCCAGTACTTC. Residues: CASSLGPPEETQYF.

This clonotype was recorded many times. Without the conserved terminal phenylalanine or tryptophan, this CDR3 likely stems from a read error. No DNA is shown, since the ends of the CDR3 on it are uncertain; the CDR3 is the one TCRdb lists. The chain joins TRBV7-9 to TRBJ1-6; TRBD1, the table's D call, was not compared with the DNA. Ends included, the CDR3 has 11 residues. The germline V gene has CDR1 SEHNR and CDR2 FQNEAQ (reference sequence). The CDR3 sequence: CASAGARTEKP.

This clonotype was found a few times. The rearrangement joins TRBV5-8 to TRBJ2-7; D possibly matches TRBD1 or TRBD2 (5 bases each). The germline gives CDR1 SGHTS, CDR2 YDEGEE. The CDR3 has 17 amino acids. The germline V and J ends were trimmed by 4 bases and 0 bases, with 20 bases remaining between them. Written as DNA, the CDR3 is TGTGCCAGCAGCCTTGTTATCGGGACGTACAGCTCCTACGAGCAGTACTTC. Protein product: CASSLVIGTYSSYEQYF.

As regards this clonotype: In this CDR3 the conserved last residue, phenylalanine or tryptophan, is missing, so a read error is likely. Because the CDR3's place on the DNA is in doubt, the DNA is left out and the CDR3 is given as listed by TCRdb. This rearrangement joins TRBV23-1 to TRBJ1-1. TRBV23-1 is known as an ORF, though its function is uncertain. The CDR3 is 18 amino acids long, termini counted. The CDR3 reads CASNPGELAGVMGSSSGQ.